One sample yielded the 30 T cell receptor beta chains listed below, sequenced in a study of T cell changes during pregnancy in multiple sclerosis. TCRdb keeps only in-frame clones here, not all; method: immunoSEQ multiplex PCR. This repertoire shows around 50,000 clones, around 90% found once; its top ten account for around 0.61%. The material was CD4+ T cells from peripheral blood mononuclear cells, obtained after pregnancy. The receptors were sampled from a female donor in good health, enrolled as a control in a pregnancy study.

The gene calls are TRBV6-5 and TRBJ2-1; 8 bases agree with TRBD2. Looked up from germline, CDR1 is MNHEY and CDR2 is SVGAGI. J was trimmed by 4 bases and V by 7 bases; bases with no gene match: 3. CDR3 length equals 13 residues. CDR3 coding DNA: TGTGCCAGCAAGGCTAGCGGGTACAATGAGCAGTTCTTC. This translates into CASKASGYNEQFF.

The chain carries TRBV28 and TRBJ1-5; D gene ambiguous. Germline V gene data show CDR1 as MDHEN and CDR2 as SYDVKM. The V gene lost 3 bases and the J gene lost 11 bases, with 14 bases spanning the gap. The CDR3 has 13 residues. The CDR3 bases are TGTGCCAGCAGTTTCTCATCAACTACGGCCCAGCATTTT. Amino acids: CASSFSSTTAQHF.

This sequence joins TRBV10-1 and TRBJ2-2, with 10 nucleotides matching TRBD2. J gave up 5 bases and V 9 bases, and 6 bases lay outside the gene matches. The CDR3 consists of 14 residues. CDR1 WNHNN and CDR2 SYGVQD come from the germline V gene (reference sequence). The CDR3 is CARPAGGRTGELFF. In DNA, the CDR3 is TGCGCCAGACCAGCGGGGGGGCGGACCGGGGAGCTGTTTTTT.

This chain uses TRBV13 with TRBJ2-1; 16 nucleotides line up with TRBD2. Germline V gene sequence: CDR1 PRHDT, CDR2 FYEKMQ (reference sequence). The junction had 4 bases not matched to a gene; V was cut back by 4 bases and J by 10 bases. The CDR3 is made up of 15 amino acids. The CDR3 loop reads CASSWGLAGGSEQFF. In DNA, the CDR3 is TGTGCCAGCAGCTGGGGACTAGCGGGAGGGAGCGAGCAGTTCTTC.

The chain uses TRBV5-1 and TRBJ2-7; D gene ambiguous. Germline CDR1 is SGHRS and CDR2 is YFSETQ. This CDR3 has 13 residues. The V end was cut by 3 bases, the J end by 0 bases, with 7 bases between. The CDR3 sequence is CASSSPSSYEQYF. The CDR3 region has the DNA TGCGCCAGCAGCTCCCCGAGCTCCTACGAGCAGTACTTC.

The J gene is TRBJ1-5, the V gene TRBV30; D is possibly TRBD1 (5 bases). The V gene lost 2 bases and the J gene lost 0 bases, with 11 bases spanning the gap. The CDR3 is made up of 15 amino acids. Germline loops: CDR1 GTSNPN, CDR2 SVGIG (reference sequence). In DNA, the CDR3 is TGTGCCTGGAGTTCTCTAGGACATAGCAATCAGCCCCAGCATTTT. Translated, it gives CAWSSLGHSNQPQHF.

The chain employs TRBV18 and TRBJ1-2; 8 nucleotides align to TRBD1. Trimming at V came to 3 bases and at J to 5 bases, leaving 11 bases not matched to a gene. The germline CDR1 and CDR2 sequences are KGHSH and LQKENI. The CDR3 contains 16 residues. CDR3 in DNA: TGTGCCAGCTCACCCGCCGACAGGGGACTCATATATGGCTACACCTTC. It translates to CASSPADRGLIYGYTF.

The chain carries TRBV4-1 and TRBJ2-5; D is undetermined. Trimming removed 1 base from V and 5 bases from J, with 8 bases in between. CDR1 MGHRA and CDR2 YSYEKL come from the germline V gene. This CDR3 comprises 13 residues. The CDR3 bases are TGCGCCAGCAGCCAAGTACTACGGGAGACCCAGTACTTC. Translated, it gives CASSQVLRETQYF.

The CDR3 nucleotides are TGTGCCAGCAGCTCCTACCAGGGAAAAATAGCCAAAAACATTCAGTACTTC. Amino acid sequence: CASSSYQGKIAKNIQYF. This chain connects TRBV7-8 to TRBJ2-4; a possible D gene is TRBD1 (5 bases). The CDR3 has 17 amino acids. The germline V gene has CDR1 SGHVS and CDR2 FQNEAQ. The germline V and J ends were trimmed by 4 bases and 0 bases, with 16 bases remaining between them.

The genes are TRBV6-6 and TRBJ1-4; TRBD1 aligns across 11 bases. V shed 6 bases, J shed 7 bases, and the junction held 7 bases outside the gene matches. The CDR3 totals 15 residues. The V gene's germline CDR1 is MNHNY and CDR2 SVGAGI (reference sequence). CDR3 sequence: CASSRGQGAGEKLFF. The CDR3 bases are TGTGCCAGCAGCCGAGGACAGGGGGCGGGTGAAAAACTGTTTTTT.

The chain recombines TRBV28 with TRBJ1-5; 8 bases line up with TRBD1. The CDR3 covers 15 residues. Germline CDR1 reads MDHEN; CDR2 reads SYDVKM. The ends lost 4 bases at V and 3 bases at J; junction bases unmatched: 5. The CDR3 sequence: CASSYTDRANQPQHF. The CDR3 DNA reads as TGTGCCAGCAGTTATACGGACAGGGCCAATCAGCCCCAGCATTTT. The whole variable domain, filled in from reference TRBV28 and TRBJ1-5, reads DVKVTQSSRYLVKRTGEKVFLECVQDMDHENMFWYRQDPGLGLRLIYFSYDVKMKEKGDIPEGYSVSREKKERFSLILESASTNQTSMYLCASSYTDRANQPQHFGDGTRLSIL.

The chain uses TRBV6-6 and TRBJ1-1; 7 bases match TRBD1. Trimming cost V 5 bases and J 2 bases; bases outside gene matches: 8. The CDR3 consists of 15 residues. Germline-derived CDR1 and CDR2 are MNHNY and SVGAGI (reference sequence). DNA for the CDR3: TGTGCCAGCAGTCTCGACAGGGATGTTAACACTGAAGCTTTCTTT. This encodes CASSLDRDVNTEAFF.

The chain links TRBV7-8 to TRBJ2-1; 10 bases line up with TRBD2. Germline V lookup: CDR1 SGHVS, CDR2 FQNEAQ. V dropped 3 bases and J dropped 5; count of bases not matched to a gene: 13. The CDR3 is made up of 18 amino acids. The CDR3 spells CASSFSTLPGLANNEQFF. For the CDR3, the DNA is TGTGCCAGCAGCTTTTCGACGTTACCGGGACTAGCGAACAATGAGCAGTTCTTC.

This chain links TRBV5-1 with TRBJ2-5; 9 nucleotides align to TRBD1. Per the germline V gene, CDR1 is SGHRS and CDR2 is YFSETQ. The CDR3 length is 14 residues. The J segment lost 5 bases and the V segment lost 6 bases, leaving 8 bases of the junction unmatched. The CDR3 bases are TGCGCCAGCACGCACAGGGGGCGAGGGGAGACCCAGTACTTC. Residues: CASTHRGRGETQYF.

This rearrangement joins TRBV11-3 to TRBJ2-7; 11 bases fit TRBD1. V trimming: 4 bases; J trimming: 5 bases; junction bases outside the gene matches: 10. CDR3 length: 16 amino acids. The germline gives CDR1 SGHNT, CDR2 YENEEA. The CDR3 loop reads CASSSGGTGGRHEQYF. CDR3 nucleotides: TGTGCCAGCAGCTCAGGAGGGACAGGGGGAAGGCACGAGCAGTACTTC.

The CDR3 sequence: CASSLNRGGRGEAFF. The CDR3 nucleotides read TGTGCCAGCAGTTTAAACAGGGGCGGGCGTGGTGAAGCTTTCTTT. The chain couples TRBV7-2 to TRBJ1-1; TRBD1 matches at 7 bases. This CDR3 comprises 15 residues. Germline-derived CDR1 and CDR2 are SGHTA and FQGNSA. Germline trimming cut 6 bases from V and 7 bases from J; bases unmatched to any gene: 14.

The rearrangement links TRBV21-1 to TRBJ1-1; the table assigns TRBD1, which was not confirmed against the DNA. TRBV21-1 is a pseudogene segment. The CDR3 spans 13 residues. CDR3 amino acids: CASTGDRVFEAFF. In DNA form, the CDR3 reads TGTGCCAGCACCGGGGACAGGGTTTTTGAAGCTTTCTTT.

The rearrangement links TRBV14 to TRBJ2-1; 9 positions match TRBD2. The CDR3 extends over 15 amino acids. CDR1 is SGHDN and CDR2 is FVKESK in the germline V gene. The ends lost 4 bases at V and 8 bases at J; junction bases unmatched: 9. The CDR3 coding sequence is TGTGCCAGCAGCCGGGGACTAGCACAGGGGTATGAGCAGTTCTTC. This gives the protein CASSRGLAQGYEQFF.

The J gene is TRBJ1-1, the V gene TRBV29-1, with 9 bases that match TRBD1. Losses at the gene ends were 7 bases for V and 3 bases for J; bases not matched to a gene: 6. Germline lookup yields CDR1 SQVTM and CDR2 ANQGSEA. This CDR3 spans 13 amino acids. The CDR3 reads CSGTGGVYTEAFF. CDR3 nucleotides: TGCAGCGGTACAGGGGGCGTGTACACTGAAGCTTTCTTT.

The chain uses TRBV5-1 and TRBJ2-4, with 10 bases aligning to TRBD2. Germline assignment: CDR1 SGHRS and CDR2 YFSETQ. CDR3 length: 17 residues. The V segment lost 0 bases and the J segment 0 bases; nucleotides outside the gene matches: 3. The CDR3 sequence is CASSLAASGGAKNIQYF. Written as DNA, the CDR3 is TGCGCCAGCAGCTTGGCAGCTAGCGGGGGAGCCAAAAACATTCAGTACTTC.

The genes are TRBV7-2 and TRBJ2-1, with TRBD2 matching 9 bases. The CDR3 length is 17 residues. Germline lookup yields CDR1 SGHTA and CDR2 FQGNSA. The junction had 9 bases not matched to a gene; V was cut back by 2 bases and J by 4 bases. Here the CDR3 reads CASSLPTFSGRYNEQFF. The CDR3 DNA reads as TGTGCCAGCAGCTTACCTACTTTTAGCGGGAGATACAATGAGCAGTTCTTC.

The chain joins TRBV5-1 to TRBJ2-3, with D maybe TRBD2 (6 bases). Trimming removed 0 bases from V and 0 bases from J, with 17 bases in between. CDR1 and CDR2 (germline): SGHRS, YFSETQ. There are 18 residues in the CDR3. As DNA, the CDR3 is TGCGCCAGCAGCTTGGAGATCGGGCGGAGGGGTAGCACAGATACGCAGTATTTT. Translation: CASSLEIGRRGSTDTQYF.

The J gene is TRBJ2-6, the V gene TRBV28; TRBD1 matches at 10 bases. In germline, CDR1 is MDHEN, CDR2 SYDVKM. V dropped 6 bases and J dropped 1; count of bases not matched to a gene: 12. This CDR3 comprises 19 residues. CDR3: CASSLYETGGASGANVLTF. CDR3 DNA sequence: TGTGCCAGCAGCCTATATGAGACAGGGGGCGCTTCTGGGGCCAACGTCCTGACTTTC.

The chain is built from TRBV25-1 and TRBJ1-3; 8 nucleotides line up with TRBD1. The germline V gene encodes CDR1 MGHDK and CDR2 SYGVNS. This CDR3 has 15 amino acids. The trim removed 0 bases at V and 4 bases at J, leaving 2 bases unmatched. The CDR3 protein is CASSEYAGGGNTIYF. The CDR3 DNA is TGTGCCAGCAGTGAATATGCAGGGGGCGGAAACACCATATATTTT.

The chain links TRBV6-5 to TRBJ2-5; TRBD1 aligns across 9 bases. This CDR3 is 13 amino acids long. V lost 6 bases, J lost 1 base, and 0 bases stayed unmatched. Germline V gene lookup returns CDR1 MNHEY and CDR2 SVGAGI. CDR3 amino acids: CASRQGAQETQYF. DNA for the CDR3: TGTGCCAGCAGACAGGGGGCCCAAGAGACCCAGTACTTC.

The chain combines TRBV5-4 with TRBJ2-3; TRBD2 aligns across 15 bases. Germline V lookup: CDR1 SGHNT, CDR2 YYREEE (reference sequence). This CDR3 spans 19 amino acids. V lost 0 bases, J lost 4 bases, and 9 bases stayed unmatched. CDR3 protein: CASSLGTSGRGRRADTQYF. The CDR3 DNA is TGTGCCAGCAGCTTGGGGACTAGCGGGAGGGGCCGGAGGGCAGATACGCAGTATTTT.

The chain couples TRBV11-1 to TRBJ2-7; perhaps TRBD2 as D (6 bases). The CDR3 extends over 14 amino acids. Looked up from germline, CDR1 is SGHAT and CDR2 is FQDESV (reference sequence). V dropped 5 bases and J dropped 0 bases, with 11 bases sitting between them. The CDR3 bases are TGTGCCAGCAGCCCGGGACTTAGCTCCTACGAGCAGTACTTC. Protein product: CASSPGLSSYEQYF.

The chain links TRBV21-1 to TRBJ1-6; the tabulated D call, TRBD1, remains unverified against the DNA. TRBV21-1 is an annotated pseudogene. CDR3 length: 17 residues. The CDR3 DNA reads TGTGCCAGCAGCAACACCAGTCCGGACAGCCCTAATTCACCCCTCCACTTT. Amino acids: CASSNTSPDSPNSPLHF.

The chain recombines TRBV19 with TRBJ1-1, with 8 bases identical to TRBD1. The CDR3 has 16 amino acids. CDR1 LNHDA and CDR2 SQIVND come from the germline V gene (reference sequence). Trimming cost V 7 bases and J 0 bases; bases outside gene matches: 10. Here the CDR3 DNA reads TGTGCCAGTAAGGGGCAGGGGGCACGAATGAACACTGAAGCTTTCTTT. Translation gives CASKGQGARMNTEAFF.

This rearrangement joins TRBV4-2 to TRBJ1-2, with D perhaps matching TRBD1 (5 bases). The CDR3 loop spans 16 amino acids. The V gene lost 0 bases and the J gene lost 4 bases, with 15 bases spanning the gap. Germline values: CDR1 LGHNA, CDR2 YNFKEQ. The CDR3 DNA reads TGTGCCAGCAGCCAAGAACGGGGGATTGGAGCCTATGGCTACACCTTC. Translation: CASSQERGIGAYGYTF.